A single TCR beta chain is shown here with its context. Its antigen is unknown. This specimen comes from a study of human T cells and chemical hapten exposure. Time point specified: patch test 3, about 24 weeks after DPC sensitization. Described treatment: therapeutic diphenylcyclopropenone sensitization with weekly scalp DPC. This CDR3 contains 15 residues. The V and J ends lost 3 bases and 2 bases respectively, with 11 bases between them. Study observations and caveats: Expanded TCRs showed more large CDR3 clusters than pre-sensitization or healthy control sets. PT1 expanded TCR counts and patch test score correlated positively. Sensitization with DPC brought no change to TCRs above 1 in 1000 in frequency.

Source study methods: A per-sample median of 95,638 TCRs was observed, with counts ranging from about 23,224 to 690,600. TCRdb redid the calling of the RACE reads with MiXCR, one entry per CDR3 protein. TCRdb, not the original authors, processed these V and J calls. The sample records approximately 90,000 distinct CDR3 sequences, around a quarter being singletons. J is TRBJ2-4 and V is TRBV12-3 or TRBV12-4; D not resolved. The TCR comes from a man aged 35 to 55 with alopecia areata. Some clones in this sample may be carry-over from other donors' samples. This material consisted of whole blood, taken in connection with sensitization to the hapten diphenylcyclopropenone (DPC). The CDR3 spells CASSFAGITKNIQYF. The CDR3 nucleotides are TGTGCCAGCAGTTTCGCTGGGATTACCAAAAACATTCAGTACTTC.